What follows is one TCR beta chain and its context. These data come from a study of blood T cell repertoires in COVID-19. The CDR3 covers 15 residues. The germline V and J ends were trimmed by 6 bases and 2 bases, with 15 bases remaining between them. The germline CDR1 and CDR2 sequences are MNHNY and SVGAGI (reference sequence). TCRdb's table, derived via immunoSEQ multiplex PCR, lists solely in-frame clones and lacks some. The sample shows some 490,000 clones, approximately 85% of them seen only once. The rearrangement uses TRBV6-6 and TRBJ2-3, with a possible D match to TRBD2 (6 bases). The sequenced sample was peripheral blood. This sequence originates from a human donor in a cohort sampled during active COVID-19. CDR3 region: CASSRSGYFTDTQYF. The CDR3 DNA is TGTGCCAGCAGCCGTAGCGGTTACTTCACAGATACGCAGTATTTT.